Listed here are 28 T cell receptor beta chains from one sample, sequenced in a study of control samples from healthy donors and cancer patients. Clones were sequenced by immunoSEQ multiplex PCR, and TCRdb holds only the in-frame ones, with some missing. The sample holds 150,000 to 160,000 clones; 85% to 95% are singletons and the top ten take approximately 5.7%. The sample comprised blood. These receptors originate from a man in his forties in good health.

Here the CDR3 reads CASSKETIYGYTF. DNA for the CDR3: TGCGCCAGCAGCAAGGAGACGATATATGGCTACACCTTC. The V and J genes are TRBV5-1 and TRBJ1-2, with D uncertain. Germline CDR1 is SGHRS and CDR2 is YFSETQ. Between the trimmed V and J ends, which lost 4 bases and 5 bases, there was a span of 12 bases. The CDR3 covers 13 residues.

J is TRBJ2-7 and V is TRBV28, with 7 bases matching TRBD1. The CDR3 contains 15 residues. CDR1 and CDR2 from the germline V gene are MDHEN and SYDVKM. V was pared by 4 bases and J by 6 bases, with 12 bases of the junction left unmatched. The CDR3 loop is CASSSDRTTPPEQYF. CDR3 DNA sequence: TGTGCCAGCAGTTCGGACAGGACCACACCTCCCGAGCAGTACTTC.

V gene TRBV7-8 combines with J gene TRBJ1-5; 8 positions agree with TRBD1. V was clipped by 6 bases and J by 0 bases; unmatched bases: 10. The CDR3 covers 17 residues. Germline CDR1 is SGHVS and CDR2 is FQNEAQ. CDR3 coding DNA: TGTGCCAGCAGTCGGACAGGGATAGGGGTTAGCAATCAGCCCCAGCATTTT. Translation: CASSRTGIGVSNQPQHF.

This CDR3 is CASSGTFNEKLFF. CDR3 coding DNA: TGTGCCAGCAGCGGGACTTTTAATGAAAAACTGTTTTTT. The rearrangement joins TRBV6-5 to TRBJ1-4, with D tentatively TRBD1 (5 bases). V lost 6 bases to trimming and J lost 4 bases, with 9 bases between them. Germline assignment: CDR1 MNHEY and CDR2 SVGAGI. The CDR3 runs to 13 residues.

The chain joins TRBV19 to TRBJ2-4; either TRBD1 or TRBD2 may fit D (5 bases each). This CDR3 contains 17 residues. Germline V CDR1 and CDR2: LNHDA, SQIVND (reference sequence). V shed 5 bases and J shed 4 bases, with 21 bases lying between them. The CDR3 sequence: CASSDPSRGRTKNIQYF. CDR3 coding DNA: TGTGCCAGTAGTGACCCCTCCCGGGGCCGAACAAAAAACATTCAGTACTTC.

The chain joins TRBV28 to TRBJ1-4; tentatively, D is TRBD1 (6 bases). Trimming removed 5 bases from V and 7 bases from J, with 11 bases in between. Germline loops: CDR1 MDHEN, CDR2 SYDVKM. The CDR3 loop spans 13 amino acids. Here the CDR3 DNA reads TGTGCCAGCAGTCAAGCAGGGGCTGAAAAACTGTTTTTT. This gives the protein CASSQAGAEKLFF.

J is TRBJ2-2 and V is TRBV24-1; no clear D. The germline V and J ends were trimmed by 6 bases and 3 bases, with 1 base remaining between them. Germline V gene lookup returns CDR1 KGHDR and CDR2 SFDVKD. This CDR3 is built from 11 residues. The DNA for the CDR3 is TGTGCCACCAGTCACACCGGGGAGCTGTTTTTT. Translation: CATSHTGELFF.

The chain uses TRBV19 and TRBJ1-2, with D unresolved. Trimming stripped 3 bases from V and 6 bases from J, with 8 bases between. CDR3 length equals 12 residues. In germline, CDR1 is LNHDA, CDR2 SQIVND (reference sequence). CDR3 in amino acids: CASSMSGDGYTF. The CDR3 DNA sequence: TGTGCCAGTAGTATGAGCGGGGATGGCTACACCTTC.

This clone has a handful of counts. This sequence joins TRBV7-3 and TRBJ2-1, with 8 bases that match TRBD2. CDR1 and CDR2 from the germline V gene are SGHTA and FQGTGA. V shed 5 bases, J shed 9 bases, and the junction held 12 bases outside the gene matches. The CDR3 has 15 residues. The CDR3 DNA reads TGTGCCAGCAGCCCGACGGGCGGCGGGGGGAGTGAGCAGTTCTTC. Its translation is CASSPTGGGGSEQFF.

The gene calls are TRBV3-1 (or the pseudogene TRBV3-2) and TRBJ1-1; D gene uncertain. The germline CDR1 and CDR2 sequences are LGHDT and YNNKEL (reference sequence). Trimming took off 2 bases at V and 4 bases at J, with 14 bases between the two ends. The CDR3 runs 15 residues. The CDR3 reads CASSQQTRVVTEAFF. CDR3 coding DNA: TGTGCCAGCAGCCAACAGACAAGAGTGGTCACTGAAGCTTTCTTT.

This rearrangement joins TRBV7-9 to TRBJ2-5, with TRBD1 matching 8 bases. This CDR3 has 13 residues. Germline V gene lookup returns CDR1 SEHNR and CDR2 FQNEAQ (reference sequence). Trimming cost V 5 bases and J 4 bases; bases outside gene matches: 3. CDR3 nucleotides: TGTGCCAGCAGCCCCGGACAGGGAGAGACCCAGTACTTC. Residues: CASSPGQGETQYF.

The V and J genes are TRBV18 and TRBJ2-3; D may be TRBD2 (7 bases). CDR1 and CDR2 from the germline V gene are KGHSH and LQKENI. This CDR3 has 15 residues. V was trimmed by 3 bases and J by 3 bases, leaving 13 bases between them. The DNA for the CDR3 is TGTGCCAGCTCACCCGGGGGGCCTAGGACAGATACGCAGTATTTT. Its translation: CASSPGGPRTDTQYF.

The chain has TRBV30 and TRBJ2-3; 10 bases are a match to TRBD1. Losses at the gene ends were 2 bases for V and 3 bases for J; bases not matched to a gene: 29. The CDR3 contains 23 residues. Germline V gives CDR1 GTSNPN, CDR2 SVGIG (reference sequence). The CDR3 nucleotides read TGTGCCTGGAGTAGGGATATCCGTCTCCATGGGACAGGGGTAGAGGGTAGGACAGATACGCAGTATTTT. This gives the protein CAWSRDIRLHGTGVEGRTDTQYF.

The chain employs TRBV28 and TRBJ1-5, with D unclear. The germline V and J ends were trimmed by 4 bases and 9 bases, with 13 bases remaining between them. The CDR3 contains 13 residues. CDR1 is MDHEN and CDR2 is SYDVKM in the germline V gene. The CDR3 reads CASSSTILGPQHF. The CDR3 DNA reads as TGTGCCAGCAGTTCAACGATTCTGGGGCCCCAGCATTTT. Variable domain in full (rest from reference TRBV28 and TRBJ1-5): DVKVTQSSRYLVKRTGEKVFLECVQDMDHENMFWYRQDPGLGLRLIYFSYDVKMKEKGDIPEGYSVSREKKERFSLILESASTNQTSMYLCASSSTILGPQHFGDGTRLSIL.

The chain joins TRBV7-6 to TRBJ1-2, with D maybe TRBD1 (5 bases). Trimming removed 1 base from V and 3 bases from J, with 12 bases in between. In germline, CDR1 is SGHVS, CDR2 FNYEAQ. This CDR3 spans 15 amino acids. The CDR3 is CASSLVAGSDYGYTF. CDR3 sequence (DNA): TGTGCCAGCAGCTTAGTGGCAGGGTCCGACTATGGCTACACCTTC.

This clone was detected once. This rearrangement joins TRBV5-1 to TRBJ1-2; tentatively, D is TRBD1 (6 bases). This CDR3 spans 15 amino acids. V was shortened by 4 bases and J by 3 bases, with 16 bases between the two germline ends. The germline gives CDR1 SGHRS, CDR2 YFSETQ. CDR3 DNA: TGCGCCAGCAGCCTACAGGGAGGGAAGGACTATGGCTACACCTTC. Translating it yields CASSLQGGKDYGYTF.

CDR3 sequence (DNA): TGTGCCAGCAGTTACGGGGCCTTGAACACTGAAGCTTTCTTT. Its protein is CASSYGALNTEAFF. This chain uses TRBV27 with TRBJ1-1; possible D gene TRBD1, 5 bases. CDR3 size: 14 residues. The V end was cut by 4 bases, the J end by 0 bases, with 9 bases between. Germline V gene data show CDR1 as MNHEY and CDR2 as SMNVEV (reference sequence).

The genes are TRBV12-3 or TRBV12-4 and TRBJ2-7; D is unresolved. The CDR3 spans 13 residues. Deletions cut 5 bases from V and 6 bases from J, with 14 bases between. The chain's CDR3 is CASSRLFNFEQYF. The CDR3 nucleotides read TGTGCCAGCAGTCGACTCTTTAACTTCGAGCAGTACTTC.

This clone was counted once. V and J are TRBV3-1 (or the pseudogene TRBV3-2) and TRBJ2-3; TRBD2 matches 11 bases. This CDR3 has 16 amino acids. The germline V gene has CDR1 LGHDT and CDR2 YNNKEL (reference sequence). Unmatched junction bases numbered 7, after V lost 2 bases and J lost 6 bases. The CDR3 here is CASSQILAGDFDTQYF. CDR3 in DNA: TGTGCCAGCAGCCAAATACTAGCGGGGGATTTCGATACGCAGTATTTT.

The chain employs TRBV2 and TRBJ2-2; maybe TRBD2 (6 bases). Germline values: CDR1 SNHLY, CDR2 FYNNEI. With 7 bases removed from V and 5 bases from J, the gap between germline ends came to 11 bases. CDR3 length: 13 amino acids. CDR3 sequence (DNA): TGTGCCAGCAAACGGGGGTCTACCGGGGAGCTGTTTTTT. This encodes CASKRGSTGELFF.

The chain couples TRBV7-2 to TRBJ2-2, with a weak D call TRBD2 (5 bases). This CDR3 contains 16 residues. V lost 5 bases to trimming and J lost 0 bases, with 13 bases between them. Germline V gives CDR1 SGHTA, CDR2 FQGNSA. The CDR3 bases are TGTGCCAGCAGCACCCGACCGGGGACGAACACCGGGGAGCTGTTTTTT. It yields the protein CASSTRPGTNTGELFF.

CDR3 in amino acids: CALTDGVPGPLHF. CDR3 DNA sequence: TGTGCCCTAACGGACGGGGTACCGGGACCCCTCCACTTT. V is TRBV30 and J is TRBJ1-6, with unresolved D. This CDR3 is 13 amino acids long. Trimming pared 8 bases from V and 12 bases from J, leaving 20 bases between. The germline gives CDR1 GTSNPN, CDR2 SVGIG (reference sequence).

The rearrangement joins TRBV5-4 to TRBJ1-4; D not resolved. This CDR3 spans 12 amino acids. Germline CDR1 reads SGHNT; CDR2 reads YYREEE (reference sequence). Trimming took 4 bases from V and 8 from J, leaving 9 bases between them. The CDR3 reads CASSRTGEKLFF. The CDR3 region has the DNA TGTGCCAGCAGCCGGACCGGGGAAAAACTGTTTTTT.

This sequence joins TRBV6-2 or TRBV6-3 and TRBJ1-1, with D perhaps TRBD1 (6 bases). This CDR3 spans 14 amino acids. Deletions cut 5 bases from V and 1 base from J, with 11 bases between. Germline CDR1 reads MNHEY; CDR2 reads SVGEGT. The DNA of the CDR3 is TGTGCCAGCAGTACAGGGTTTGAGAACACTGAAGCTTTCTTT. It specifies CASSTGFENTEAFF.

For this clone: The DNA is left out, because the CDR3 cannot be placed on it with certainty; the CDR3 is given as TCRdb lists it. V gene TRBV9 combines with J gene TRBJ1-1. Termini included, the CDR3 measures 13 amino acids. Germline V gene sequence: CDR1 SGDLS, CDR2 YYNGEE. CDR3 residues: CASSVGAGTEVFF.

The CDR3 sequence is CASSLEPPPGSKLFF. In nucleotides, the CDR3 is TGTGCCAGCAGCTTAGAACCCCCCCCCGGGTCAAAACTGTTTTTT. This chain joins TRBV11-2 and TRBJ1-4; D gene unclear. CDR1 and CDR2 from the germline V gene are SGHAT and FQNNGV. The CDR3 loop spans 15 amino acids. Trimming pared 0 bases from V and 10 bases from J, leaving 15 bases between. The complete variable domain, with remaining parts taken from reference TRBV11-2 and TRBJ1-4, reads EAGVAQSPRYKIIEKRQSVAFWCNPISGHATLYWYQQILGQGPKLLIQFQNNGVVDDSQLPKDRFSAERLKGVDSTLKIQPAKLEDSAVYLCASSLEPPPGSKLFFGSGTQLSVL.

In DNA, the CDR3 is TGTGCCACCAGTGAGCAGGGAGGGGAGCTGTTTTTT. Translation: CATSEQGGELFF. This sequence joins TRBV24-1 and TRBJ2-2; possible D gene TRBD1, 5 bases. V was pared by 4 bases and J by 8 bases, with 7 bases between. This CDR3 is 12 amino acids long. Germline V gene sequence: CDR1 KGHDR, CDR2 SFDVKD.

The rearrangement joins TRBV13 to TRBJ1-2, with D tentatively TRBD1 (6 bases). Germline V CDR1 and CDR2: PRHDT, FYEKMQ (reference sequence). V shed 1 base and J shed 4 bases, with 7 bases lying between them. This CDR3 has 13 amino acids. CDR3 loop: CASSLADSYGYTF. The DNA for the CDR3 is TGTGCCAGCAGCTTAGCGGACAGCTATGGCTACACCTTC.